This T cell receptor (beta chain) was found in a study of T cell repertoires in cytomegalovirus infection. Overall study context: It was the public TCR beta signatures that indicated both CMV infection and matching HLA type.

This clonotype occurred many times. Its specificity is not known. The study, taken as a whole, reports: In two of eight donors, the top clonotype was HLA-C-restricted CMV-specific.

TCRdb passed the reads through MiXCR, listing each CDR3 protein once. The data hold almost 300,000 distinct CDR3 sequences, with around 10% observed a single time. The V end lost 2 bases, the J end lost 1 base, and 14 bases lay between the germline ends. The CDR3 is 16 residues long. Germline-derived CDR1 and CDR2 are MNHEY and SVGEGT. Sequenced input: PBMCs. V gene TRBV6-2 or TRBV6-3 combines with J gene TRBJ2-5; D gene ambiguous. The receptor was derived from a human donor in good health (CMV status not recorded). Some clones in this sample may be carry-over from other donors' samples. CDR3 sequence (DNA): TGTGCCAGCAGTTACAGCCTGCAAGGATTCCAAGAGACCCAGTACTTC. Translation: CASSYSLQGFQETQYF.